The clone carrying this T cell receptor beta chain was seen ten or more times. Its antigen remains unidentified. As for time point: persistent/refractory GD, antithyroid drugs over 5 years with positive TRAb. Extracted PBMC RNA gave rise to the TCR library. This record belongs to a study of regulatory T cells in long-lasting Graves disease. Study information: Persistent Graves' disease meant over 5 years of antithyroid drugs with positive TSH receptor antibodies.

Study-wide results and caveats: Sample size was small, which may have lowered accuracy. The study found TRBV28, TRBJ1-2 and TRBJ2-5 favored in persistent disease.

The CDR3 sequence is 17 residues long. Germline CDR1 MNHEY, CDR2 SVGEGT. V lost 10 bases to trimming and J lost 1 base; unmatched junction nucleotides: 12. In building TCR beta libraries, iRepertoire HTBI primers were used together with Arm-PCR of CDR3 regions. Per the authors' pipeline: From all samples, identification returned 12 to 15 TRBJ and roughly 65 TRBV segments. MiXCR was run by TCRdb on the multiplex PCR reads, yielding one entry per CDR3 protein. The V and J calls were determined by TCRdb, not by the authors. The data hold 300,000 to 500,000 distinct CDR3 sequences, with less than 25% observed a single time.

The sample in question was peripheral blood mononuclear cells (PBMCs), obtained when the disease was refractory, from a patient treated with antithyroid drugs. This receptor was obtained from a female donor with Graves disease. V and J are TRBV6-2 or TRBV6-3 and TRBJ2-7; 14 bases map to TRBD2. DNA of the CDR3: TGTGCCACTGGGACTAGCGGGAGAGGGAGGAGTTCCTACGAGCAGTACTTC. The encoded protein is CATGTSGRGRSSYEQYF.